The rows below give T cell receptor beta chains drawn from one sample of a study of OX40 agonist ivuxolimab in advanced cancers. Sequencing used immunoSEQ multiplex PCR; TCRdb keeps in-frame clones, though not all of them. This sample has roughly 62,000 clones; about 79% occur once, and the top ten carry roughly 2.4%. Sample: CD4+ or CD8+ T cells sorted from blood, taken in a trial of the OX40 agonist ivuxolimab. These receptors originate from an adult with an advanced solid tumor such as melanoma, head and neck, liver or kidney cancer. Each CDR3 is given with its conserved first and last residue. Fields, in order: V gene, clone size, CDR3 length, D gene, J gene, CDR3 protein, CDR3 DNA. D genes are given only for firm matches. Part of the rows lack a size; the others show once, few, many or a class for expanded clones.

v_call: TRBV25-1; clone_size: .; cdr3_length: 14; d_call: .; j_call: TRBJ1-1; cdr3_aa: CASSDPTSNTEAFF; cdr3_nt: TGTGCCAGCAGTGATCCTACATCGAACACTGAAGCTTTCTTT
v_call: TRBV6-5; clone_size: .; cdr3_length: 16; d_call: .; j_call: TRBJ1-6; cdr3_aa: CASSYDRQNYNSPLHF; cdr3_nt: TGTGCCAGCAGTTACGACAGACAGAACTATAATTCACCCCTCCACTTT
v_call: TRBV2; clone_size: .; cdr3_length: 14; d_call: TRBD1; j_call: TRBJ1-1; cdr3_aa: CASSIQGGPTEAFF; cdr3_nt: TGTGCCAGCAGTATCCAGGGGGGGCCCACTGAAGCTTTCTTT
v_call: TRBV11-3; clone_size: .; cdr3_length: 13; d_call: .; j_call: TRBJ2-1; cdr3_aa: CASSLGEYNEQFF; cdr3_nt: TGTGCCAGCAGCTTAGGTGAATACAATGAGCAGTTCTTC
v_call: TRBV5-4; clone_size: once; cdr3_length: 13; d_call: .; j_call: TRBJ1-6; cdr3_aa: CASSLDPEGPLHF; cdr3_nt: TGTGCCAGCAGCTTGGACCCCGAAGGACCCCTCCACTTT
v_call: TRBV4-3; clone_size: .; cdr3_length: 15; d_call: TRBD1; j_call: TRBJ1-2; cdr3_aa: CASSQLGQGAFGYTF; cdr3_nt: TGCGCCAGCAGCCAACTGGGACAGGGGGCGTTTGGCTACACCTTC
v_call: TRBV11-1; clone_size: few; cdr3_length: 16; d_call: TRBD1; j_call: TRBJ2-3; cdr3_aa: CASSLTDRGTRDTQYF; cdr3_nt: TGTGCCAGCAGCCTTACCGACAGGGGAACCAGGGATACGCAGTATTTT
v_call: TRBV4-3; clone_size: once; cdr3_length: 14; d_call: .; j_call: TRBJ2-7; cdr3_aa: CASSQDTGSYEQYF; cdr3_nt: TGCGCCAGCAGCCAAGACACAGGCTCCTACGAGCAGTACTTC
v_call: TRBV7-6; clone_size: few; cdr3_length: 15; d_call: .; j_call: TRBJ2-2; cdr3_aa: CASSLEGAGSGELFF; cdr3_nt: TGTGCCAGCAGCTTAGAAGGGGCCGGGTCCGGGGAGCTGTTTTTT
v_call: TRBV5-1; clone_size: few; cdr3_length: 15; d_call: TRBD2; j_call: TRBJ2-1; cdr3_aa: CASVGSGGAVNEQFF; cdr3_nt: TGCGCCAGCGTCGGTAGCGGGGGGGCCGTTAATGAGCAGTTCTTC
v_call: TRBV29-1; clone_size: once; cdr3_length: 14; d_call: .; j_call: TRBJ2-7; cdr3_aa: CSVETAISGYEQYF; cdr3_nt: TGCAGCGTTGAAACTGCTATCTCGGGCTACGAGCAGTACTTC
v_call: TRBV18; clone_size: once; cdr3_length: 14; d_call: TRBD1; j_call: TRBJ2-3; cdr3_aa: CASSLNRGGNTQYF; cdr3_nt: TGTGCCAGCTCACTAAACCGAGGGGGCAATACGCAGTATTTT
v_call: TRBV5-1; clone_size: once; cdr3_length: 15; d_call: TRBD2; j_call: TRBJ2-7; cdr3_aa: CASHPGAGGAYEQYF; cdr3_nt: TGCGCCAGTCACCCCGGAGCGGGGGGTGCCTACGAGCAGTACTTC
v_call: TRBV11-3; clone_size: .; cdr3_length: 14; d_call: .; j_call: TRBJ1-6; cdr3_aa: CASSQGAGGSPLHF; cdr3_nt: TGTGCCAGCAGTCAAGGGGCTGGTGGTTCACCCCTCCACTTT
v_call: TRBV7-9; clone_size: .; cdr3_length: 16; d_call: .; j_call: TRBJ1-2; cdr3_aa: CASSLLENRGYGSYTF; cdr3_nt: TGTGCCAGCAGCTTATTAGAGAACCGGGGGTATGGCAGCTACACCTTC
v_call: TRBV9; clone_size: once; cdr3_length: 18; d_call: TRBD2; j_call: TRBJ2-6; cdr3_aa: CASSVDLAGSPGANVLTF; cdr3_nt: TGTGCCAGCAGCGTAGACCTAGCGGGGTCTCCCGGGGCCAACGTCCTGACTTTC
v_call: TRBV4-1; clone_size: few; cdr3_length: 16; d_call: .; j_call: TRBJ2-3; cdr3_aa: CASSQDLGASTDTQYF; cdr3_nt: TGCGCCAGCAGCCAAGATCTGGGGGCTAGCACAGATACGCAGTATTTT
v_call: TRBV21-1; clone_size: .; cdr3_length: 17; d_call: .; j_call: TRBJ2-4; cdr3_aa: CASSKERTGLAKNIQYF; cdr3_nt: TGTGCCAGCAGCAAAGAGCGGACAGGACTAGCCAAAAACATTCAGTACTTC
v_call: TRBV27; clone_size: .; cdr3_length: 15; d_call: .; j_call: TRBJ1-4; cdr3_aa: CASSLNGGAGEKLFF; cdr3_nt: TGTGCCAGCAGTTTAAATGGGGGCGCCGGGGAAAAACTGTTTTTT
v_call: TRBV6-5; clone_size: once; cdr3_length: 14; d_call: .; j_call: TRBJ2-2; cdr3_aa: CASGLWGNTGELFF; cdr3_nt: TGTGCCAGCGGTCTATGGGGCAACACCGGGGAGCTGTTTTTT
v_call: TRBV27; clone_size: large; cdr3_length: 14; d_call: .; j_call: TRBJ2-7; cdr3_aa: CASSGWGDGYEQYF; cdr3_nt: TGTGCCAGCAGTGGGTGGGGGGACGGCTACGAGCAGTACTTC
v_call: TRBV7-6; clone_size: few; cdr3_length: 16; d_call: TRBD1; j_call: TRBJ1-2; cdr3_aa: CASSSPGTGGGGGYTF; cdr3_nt: TGTGCCAGCAGCTCTCCTGGGACAGGGGGCGGCGGTGGCTACACCTTC
v_call: TRBV5-1; clone_size: .; cdr3_length: 14; d_call: TRBD1; j_call: TRBJ2-5; cdr3_aa: CASADRGYQETQYF; cdr3_nt: TGCGCCAGCGCCGACAGGGGGTACCAAGAGACCCAGTACTTC
v_call: TRBV5-6; clone_size: .; cdr3_length: 13; d_call: .; j_call: TRBJ2-7; cdr3_aa: CASGADSFYEQYF; cdr3_nt: TGTGCCAGCGGTGCCGATTCCTTCTACGAGCAGTACTTC
v_call: TRBV4-2; clone_size: .; cdr3_length: 17; d_call: .; j_call: TRBJ2-2; cdr3_aa: CASSQGGRGVVTGELFF; cdr3_nt: TGTGCCAGCAGCCAAGGGGGCCGCGGGGTGGTCACCGGGGAGCTGTTTTTT
v_call: TRBV15; clone_size: once; cdr3_length: 15; d_call: .; j_call: TRBJ1-2; cdr3_aa: CATSRARSGQNGYTF; cdr3_nt: TGTGCCACCAGCAGAGCAAGGAGTGGGCAGAATGGCTACACCTTC
v_call: TRBV5-5; clone_size: few; cdr3_length: 13; d_call: .; j_call: TRBJ1-4; cdr3_aa: CASSSGAGEKLFF; cdr3_nt: TGTGCCAGCAGCTCCGGGGCCGGGGAAAAACTGTTTTTT
v_call: TRBV2; clone_size: few; cdr3_length: 14; d_call: .; j_call: TRBJ2-1; cdr3_aa: CASSDQGLNNEQFF; cdr3_nt: TGTGCCAGCAGTGATCAAGGACTAAACAATGAGCAGTTCTTC
v_call: TRBV9; clone_size: .; cdr3_length: 19; d_call: .; j_call: TRBJ2-2; cdr3_aa: CASSVEGVGLTYRAGELFF; cdr3_nt: TGTGCCAGCAGCGTAGAAGGGGTTGGCCTTACGTACAGGGCCGGGGAGCTGTTTTTT
v_call: TRBV18; clone_size: .; cdr3_length: 15; d_call: TRBD1; j_call: TRBJ1-1; cdr3_aa: CASSPGQGRGAEAFF; cdr3_nt: TGTGCCAGCTCACCCGGACAGGGGAGAGGCGCTGAAGCTTTCTTT
v_call: TRBV6-5; clone_size: .; cdr3_length: 14; d_call: TRBD1; j_call: TRBJ2-7; cdr3_aa: CASSPRDRANEQYF; cdr3_nt: TGTGCCAGCAGCCCCCGGGACAGGGCCAACGAGCAGTACTTC
v_call: TRBV18; clone_size: .; cdr3_length: 13; d_call: .; j_call: TRBJ1-1; cdr3_aa: CASSRGRDTEAFF; cdr3_nt: TGTGCCAGCTCACGCGGACGAGACACTGAAGCTTTCTTT
v_call: TRBV7-2; clone_size: .; cdr3_length: 15; d_call: .; j_call: TRBJ2-3; cdr3_aa: CASSLGMSPADTQYF; cdr3_nt: TGTGCCAGCAGCTTGGGGATGTCCCCGGCAGATACGCAGTATTTT
v_call: TRBV7-9; clone_size: .; cdr3_length: 15; d_call: TRBD1; j_call: TRBJ2-7; cdr3_aa: CASSFSGTGQTEQYF; cdr3_nt: TGTGCCAGCAGCTTTTCCGGGACAGGGCAAACCGAGCAGTACTTC
v_call: TRBV2; clone_size: .; cdr3_length: 13; d_call: .; j_call: TRBJ1-1; cdr3_aa: CASSGFMNTEAFF; cdr3_nt: TGTGCCAGCAGCGGATTCATGAACACTGAAGCTTTCTTT
v_call: TRBV6-1; clone_size: .; cdr3_length: 14; d_call: .; j_call: TRBJ2-2; cdr3_aa: CASRELWATGELFF; cdr3_nt: TGTGCCAGCAGAGAACTTTGGGCCACCGGGGAGCTGTTTTTT
v_call: TRBV19; clone_size: .; cdr3_length: 14; d_call: .; j_call: TRBJ2-3; cdr3_aa: CASSKWGSTDTQYF; cdr3_nt: TGTGCCAGTAGTAAGTGGGGGAGCACAGATACGCAGTATTTT
v_call: TRBV18; clone_size: once; cdr3_length: 13; d_call: .; j_call: TRBJ1-5; cdr3_aa: CASSPDRGGPQHF; cdr3_nt: TGTGCCAGCTCACCGGACAGAGGCGGGCCCCAGCATTTT
v_call: TRBV18; clone_size: .; cdr3_length: 14; d_call: .; j_call: TRBJ1-1; cdr3_aa: CASSPRTWNTEAFF; cdr3_nt: TGTGCCAGCTCACCACGGACATGGAACACTGAAGCTTTCTTT
v_call: TRBV5-3; clone_size: .; cdr3_length: 19; d_call: .; j_call: TRBJ1-6; cdr3_aa: CARSLAGTQRSSYNSPLHF; cdr3_nt: TGTGCCAGAAGCTTGGCAGGGACTCAAAGGAGCTCCTATAATTCACCCCTCCACTTT
v_call: TRBV6-5; clone_size: .; cdr3_length: 13; d_call: .; j_call: TRBJ2-7; cdr3_aa: CASTHGQGIEQYF; cdr3_nt: TGTGCCAGCACCCACGGGCAGGGTATCGAGCAGTACTTC
v_call: TRBV2; clone_size: .; cdr3_length: 12; d_call: .; j_call: TRBJ2-3; cdr3_aa: CASGDNTDTQYF; cdr3_nt: TGTGCCAGCGGGGACAACACAGATACGCAGTATTTT
v_call: TRBV7-8; clone_size: .; cdr3_length: 13; d_call: .; j_call: TRBJ2-1; cdr3_aa: CASSLGNQREQFF; cdr3_nt: TGTGCCAGCAGCTTAGGCAACCAGCGTGAGCAGTTCTTC
v_call: TRBV5-1; clone_size: .; cdr3_length: 15; d_call: .; j_call: TRBJ2-5; cdr3_aa: CASSSRASDGGTQYF; cdr3_nt: TGCGCCAGCAGCTCACGGGCGTCAGATGGGGGAACCCAGTACTTC
v_call: TRBV5-5; clone_size: .; cdr3_length: 14; d_call: .; j_call: TRBJ1-2; cdr3_aa: CASSLVLGNYGYTF; cdr3_nt: TGTGCCAGCAGCTTGGTTTTGGGGAACTATGGCTACACCTTC
v_call: TRBV7-2; clone_size: .; cdr3_length: 14; d_call: .; j_call: TRBJ1-1; cdr3_aa: CASSSLTGLTEAFF; cdr3_nt: TGTGCCAGCAGCTCGCTTACAGGGTTGACTGAAGCTTTCTTT
v_call: TRBV18; clone_size: .; cdr3_length: 13; d_call: .; j_call: TRBJ2-7; cdr3_aa: CASSPQQGVEQYF; cdr3_nt: TGTGCCAGCTCACCACAACAAGGGGTCGAGCAGTACTTC
v_call: TRBV7-2; clone_size: once; cdr3_length: 14; d_call: .; j_call: TRBJ2-1; cdr3_aa: CASSPLNSYNEQFF; cdr3_nt: TGTGCCAGCAGCCCCTTGAACTCCTACAATGAGCAGTTCTTC
v_call: TRBV7-9; clone_size: once; cdr3_length: 14; d_call: .; j_call: TRBJ1-2; cdr3_aa: CASSPHLGDYGYTF; cdr3_nt: TGTGCCAGCAGCCCCCACCTAGGAGACTATGGCTACACCTTC
v_call: TRBV5-4; clone_size: .; cdr3_length: 12; d_call: TRBD1; j_call: TRBJ1-1; cdr3_aa: CASSQDRTEAFF; cdr3_nt: TGTGCCAGCAGCCAGGACAGGACCGAAGCTTTCTTT
v_call: TRBV7-2; clone_size: .; cdr3_length: 16; d_call: TRBD2; j_call: TRBJ2-3; cdr3_aa: CASTYLSGGASDTQYF; cdr3_nt: TGTGCCTCCACTTACCTTAGCGGGGGGGCGTCAGATACGCAGTATTTT
v_call: TRBV27; clone_size: .; cdr3_length: 14; d_call: TRBD1; j_call: TRBJ1-6; cdr3_aa: CASRLDRGLSPLHF; cdr3_nt: TGTGCCAGCAGGCTCGACAGGGGTTTATCACCCCTCCACTTT